The 23 T cell receptor beta chains below were found in one sample sequenced in a study of T cell clonality in common variable immunodeficiency. Produced via immunoSEQ multiplex PCR; TCRdb's table is partial and in-frame only. This sample carries some 40,000 clones, none of them present only once. Source material: peripheral blood mononuclear cells. Receptors were obtained from a person aged 18 to 70 in good health.

This clone was found a few times. The read stops 3 residues short of the end of the CDR3; the missing end is completed from the germline J gene. This chain uses TRBV30 with TRBJ1-2; D is perhaps TRBD1 (6 bases). The CDR3 loop spans 12 amino acids. Per germline, CDR1 GTSNPN and CDR2 SVGIG (reference sequence). The CDR3 region is CAWGDTPYDYTF. The sequenced part of the CDR3 DNA is TGTGCCTGGGGGGACACCCCCTACGAC.

This clone was detected a few times. Read sequence stops 3 residues before the CDR3 end, and the germline J gene provides the missing end. The chain uses TRBV11-2 and TRBJ1-1, with unresolved D. This CDR3 comprises 14 residues. V lost 10 bases to trimming and J lost 4 bases, with 19 bases between them. Germline loops: CDR1 SGHAT, CDR2 FQNNGV. The sequenced CDR3 bases are TGTGCCACTACCGGGGTACCCAGTAGCACTGAA. The encoded protein is CATTGVPSSTE. From start to end, the CDR3 is CATTGVPSSTEAFF. Together with reference TRBV11-2 and TRBJ1-1, the CDR3 gives the full variable domain: EAGVAQSPRYKIIEKRQSVAFWCNPISGHATLYWYQQILGQGPKLLIQFQNNGVVDDSQLPKDRFSAERLKGVDSTLKIQPAKLEDSAVYLCATTGVPSSTEAFFGQGTRLTVV.

This clone was seen many times. Sequencing ends 3 residues short of the CDR3 end; the germline J gene provides the rest. The chain combines TRBV7-2 with TRBJ2-1, with a possible D match to TRBD2 (5 bases). Germline CDR1 and CDR2: SGHTA and FQGNSA. This CDR3 contains 15 residues. The V gene lost 5 bases and the J gene lost 5 bases, with 16 bases spanning the gap. The part of the CDR3 DNA that was read is TGTGCCAGCAGCCCACGACTGGAGCGGCACAATGAG. Protein: CASSPRLERHNE. The full CDR3 reads CASSPRLERHNEQFF.

This clone has a count of ten or more. Read data end 3 residues before the CDR3 end; the end is taken from the germline J gene. The chain combines TRBV19 with TRBJ1-2; D is unclear. This CDR3 spans 15 amino acids. Germline V gives CDR1 LNHDA, CDR2 SQIVND (reference sequence). V lost 0 bases and J lost 1, with 9 bases in between. The CDR3 sequence: CASSIDRFFNYGYTF. The CDR3 DNA, read in part, is TGTGCCAGTAGTATAGATCGTTTCTTTAACTATGGC.

This clone was counted at least ten times. The read is 3 residues too short to cover the CDR3 end, so that end is filled in from the germline J gene. V is TRBV5-1 and J is TRBJ1-1, with 8 bases fitting TRBD1. The CDR3 is 13 amino acids. CDR1 SGHRS and CDR2 YFSETQ come from the germline V gene. This CDR3 reads CASSTLGQGEAFF. CDR3 bases read: TGCGCCAGCAGCACCCTAGGACAGGGCGAA.

This clone was counted only a few times. The CDR3 goes on 3 residues after the read ends, and that part is filled in from the germline J gene. The rearrangement uses TRBV7-8 and TRBJ2-3, with unresolved D. The V end lost 1 base, the J end lost 2 bases, and 13 bases lay between the germline ends. CDR1 SGHVS and CDR2 FQNEAQ come from the germline V gene. This CDR3 has 16 residues. The CDR3 here is CASSLGLSRPTDTQYF. CDR3 DNA (partial): TGTGCCAGCAGCTTAGGTTTGTCGCGGCCCACAGATACG.

This clone appeared a few times. The sequenced fragment ends 3 residues before the CDR3 boundary, so the rest is inferred from the germline J gene. V gene TRBV18 combines with J gene TRBJ1-2; 11 bases line up with TRBD1. Trimming at V came to 4 bases and at J to 3 bases, leaving 4 bases not matched to a gene. The CDR3 loop spans 15 amino acids. Germline V lookup: CDR1 KGHSH, CDR2 LQKENI. CDR3 protein: CASSRTGGPDYGYTF. The CDR3 DNA, read in part, is TGTGCCAGCTCACGGACAGGGGGCCCGGACTATGGC.

This clone came up many times. The CDR3 is cut off 3 residues early in the read; its end comes from the germline J gene. The rearrangement uses TRBV5-8 and TRBJ1-1; D is ambiguous. In germline, CDR1 is SGHTS, CDR2 YDEGEE. Trimming removed 1 base from V and 0 bases from J, with 4 bases in between. CDR3 size: 13 residues. Incomplete CDR3 DNA: TGTGCCAGCAGCTTGAGCCTGAACACTGAA. Amino acid sequence: CASSLSLNTE. The entire CDR3 is CASSLSLNTEAFF.

This clone was recorded many times. The covered CDR3 bases are TGCAGTGCTACCCGAGCGGGTGCCACCTACGAG. Protein sequence: CSATRAGATYE. The CDR3 as a whole reads CSATRAGATYEQYF. This rearrangement joins TRBV20-1 to TRBJ2-7; tentative D call: TRBD2 (6 bases). The read terminates 3 residues before the CDR3 end, so the remaining end is supplied by the germline J gene. The CDR3 contains 14 residues. Germline CDR1 reads DFQATT; CDR2 reads SNEGSKA (reference sequence). The V end was cut by 4 bases, the J end by 2 bases, with 15 bases between.

This clone was seen ten or more times. A junction boundary mismatches the germline segment, possibly from a read error. The read ends 3 residues shy of where the CDR3 ends; the end is completed using the germline J gene. The rearrangement joins TRBV7-7 to TRBJ2-5, with D possibly TRBD1 on 7 matching bases. The length of the CDR3 is 14 residues. Germline assignment: CDR1 SSHAT and CDR2 FNYEAQ (reference sequence). The sequenced CDR3 bases are TGTGCTAGCAGCAGGGGCTCAGGGGGGGAGACC. Its protein product is CASSRGSGGET. The complete CDR3 sequence is CASSRGSGGETQYF.

This clone has only a few counts. This may arise from a read error, as a much more abundant clone is one base away. The read stops 3 residues short of the end of the CDR3; the missing end is completed from the germline J gene. This CDR3 is also generated by other DNA sequences in the sample. The chain links TRBV30 to TRBJ1-3; TRBD1 might be the D (6 bases). Per the germline V gene, CDR1 is GTSNPN and CDR2 is SVGIG (reference sequence). CDR3 length: 14 amino acids. CDR3 bases read: TGTGCCTGGGAGAGGGGGGGTGGTGGAAACACG. Encoded protein: CAWERGGGGNT. The whole CDR3 protein reads CAWERGGGGNTIYF.

This clone was seen ten or more times. The read falls 3 residues short of the CDR3 end, and the missing part is taken from the germline J gene. The rearrangement joins TRBV7-2 to TRBJ2-4; 10 bases agree with TRBD2. The CDR3 sequence is 15 residues long. V dropped 5 bases and J dropped 4; count of bases not matched to a gene: 5. The germline V gene has CDR1 SGHTA and CDR2 FQGNSA. The CDR3: CASSPASGGKNIQYF. The CDR3 bases that were read are TGTGCCAGCAGCCCCGCTAGCGGGGGTAAAAACATT.

This clone was seen ten or more times. CDR3 DNA, as far as it was read: TGTGCCAGCAGTGTGGGCCAGGGGCTCACTAATGAAAAA. As protein: CASSVGQGLTNEK. The CDR3, in full, reads CASSVGQGLTNEKLFF. V and J are TRBV6-1 and TRBJ1-4; D might be TRBD1 (6 bases). Read coverage stops 3 residues before the CDR3 terminus; the germline J gene supplies the remainder. Germline CDR1 MNHNS, CDR2 SASEGT. The CDR3 has 16 residues. Trimming left V 4 bases short and J 2 bases short, with 14 bases between.

In this sample, this clone turned up many times. The read halts 3 residues ahead of the CDR3 end, with the missing end drawn from the germline J gene. This chain connects TRBV29-1 to TRBJ2-1; 9 bases align to TRBD1. The CDR3 is made up of 13 amino acids. Losses at the gene ends were 6 bases for V and 4 bases for J; bases not matched to a gene: 4. The germline CDR1 and CDR2 sequences are SQVTM and ANQGSEA. The part of the CDR3 DNA that was read is TGCAGCGTCGGACAGGGGACATACAATGAG. This translates into CSVGQGTYNE. Given in full, the CDR3 is CSVGQGTYNEQFF.

In its sample, this clone was seen many times. Sequencing ends 3 residues short of the CDR3 end; the germline J gene provides the rest. The genes are TRBV19 and TRBJ2-3, with 10 positions matching TRBD1. The CDR3 spans 15 residues. Germline V gene data show CDR1 as LNHDA and CDR2 as SQIVND (reference sequence). Incomplete CDR3 DNA: TGTGCCAGTAGTCCTAGACAGGGGGCAGGGGAGACG. The encoded protein is CASSPRQGAGET. The CDR3 in its entirety is CASSPRQGAGETQYF.

This clone was found many times. The CDR3 extends 3 residues past the end of the read, so its final part is completed from the germline J gene. The chain has TRBV28 and TRBJ2-4; D ambiguous. V was trimmed by 3 bases and J by 4 bases, leaving 7 bases between them. Germline lookup yields CDR1 MDHEN and CDR2 SYDVKM. The CDR3 is 13 residues long. The sequenced part of the CDR3 DNA is TGTGCCAGCAGTTTGGGCAGAAAAAACATT. Translated: CASSLGRKNI. In full, the CDR3 reads CASSLGRKNIQYF.

This clone was seen repeatedly, ten times or more. The read gets to within 3 residues of the CDR3 end, and the germline J gene fills in the rest. V and J are TRBV2 and TRBJ2-3; D gene unclear. This CDR3 has 15 amino acids. CDR1 is SNHLY, CDR2 FYNNEI, per germline. The CDR3: CASSERFVVQETQYF. Incomplete CDR3 DNA: TGTGCCAGCAGTGAACGTTTTGTGGTACAAGAGACG.

To note about this clone: The read ends 3 residues before the CDR3 terminus; that terminus is restored from the germline J gene. This sequence joins TRBV20-1 and TRBJ1-1; D gene ambiguous. Germline V gene data show CDR1 as DFQATT and CDR2 as SNEGSKA (reference sequence). This CDR3 has 14 residues. The CDR3 bases that were read are TGCAGTGCTAGAGATCTGGGTTGGAACGTAGGG. This codes for CSARDLGWNVG. The whole CDR3 is CSARDLGWNVGAFF.

Many counts were recorded for this clone. The read terminates 3 residues ahead of where the CDR3 ends, so the germline J gene completes it. The V and J genes are TRBV5-1 and TRBJ2-2, with TRBD1 identical over 10 bases. Germline V lookup: CDR1 SGHRS, CDR2 YFSETQ. The CDR3 is made up of 15 amino acids. V lost 6 bases to trimming and J lost 6 bases; unmatched junction nucleotides: 8. CDR3 protein: CASNSDRGRAGELFF. The sequenced part of the CDR3 DNA is TGCGCCAGCAATTCAGACAGGGGGCGCGCCGGGGAG.

This clone is medium-sized by share. From the germline J gene comes the end of the CDR3, since the read stops 3 residues before it. This chain joins TRBV20-1 and TRBJ2-5; 8 nucleotides agree with TRBD2. Germline V lookup: CDR1 DFQATT, CDR2 SNEGSKA (reference sequence). Unmatched junction bases numbered 3, after V lost 1 base and J lost 5 bases. The CDR3 covers 13 residues. The CDR3: CSARGTSIETQYF. The DNA read from the CDR3 is TGCAGTGCTAGAGGGACTAGCATTGAGACC.

This clone was recorded many times. The read terminates 3 residues ahead of where the CDR3 ends, so the germline J gene completes it. V and J are TRBV5-1 and TRBJ2-5; D is unclear. In germline, CDR1 is SGHRS, CDR2 YFSETQ. This CDR3 contains 12 residues. Trimming shortened V by 2 bases and J by 5 bases, and 7 bases separated the two germline ends. CDR3 DNA (partial): TGCGCCAGCAGCTTCCCCGGGGAGACC. This sequence encodes CASSFPGET. The complete CDR3 reads CASSFPGETQYF.

This clone has at least ten counts. The read falls 3 residues short of the CDR3 end, and the missing part is taken from the germline J gene. The chain employs TRBV11-2 and TRBJ2-7, with no clear D. CDR1 is SGHAT and CDR2 is FQNNGV in the germline V gene. The CDR3 sequence is 14 residues long. V gave up 5 bases and J gave up 2 bases, with 13 bases separating them. This CDR3 reads CASSRPLRPYEQYF. The part of the CDR3 DNA that was read is TGTGCCAGCAGCCGCCCTCTACGTCCCTACGAG.

This clone was counted at least ten times. The observed sequence ends 3 residues before the CDR3 terminus, with the missing tail filled in from the germline J gene. This chain uses TRBV14 with TRBJ2-5; 8 bases are a match to TRBD2. The CDR3 runs to 18 residues. Losses at the gene ends were 0 bases for V and 7 bases for J; bases not matched to a gene: 16. The V gene's germline CDR1 is SGHDN and CDR2 FVKESK. CDR3 residues: CASSQDLGFGGEWWTQYF. The CDR3 bases that were read are TGTGCCAGCAGCCAAGACCTCGGGTTCGGGGGGGAATGGTGGACC.